This T cell receptor beta chain was recovered during a study of CD8 T cells in Susac syndrome. Study overall: Patients with Susac syndrome were, at the time of blood collection, therapy-naive, maintained on corticosteroids, or maintained on intravenous immunoglobulin alone.

CD8+ and CD4+ blood T cells underwent TCR beta sequencing. CD8+ and CD4+ T cells were negatively isolated; TEMRA cells were FACS-enriched. RNA, at roughly 0.5 to 1 ug, was reverse transcribed with random hexamers. TCRdb recomputed calls from the immunoSEQ multiplex PCR reads with MiXCR, one row per CDR3 protein. The table includes 130,000 or so distinct CDR3 sequences, approximately 96% detected once. General study findings and limits: In Susac patients, clonal expansion was not detected in CD4+ cells.

CDR1 is SNHLY, CDR2 FYNNEI, per germline. J gave up 1 base and V 6 bases, and 4 bases lay outside the gene matches. The CDR3 runs to 14 residues. Notes on this clonotype: Its target is unknown.

The chain employs TRBV2 and TRBJ2-5, with 8 bases fitting TRBD1. Sequenced sample: CD4+ T cells from PBMCs. This TCR derives from a human donor with Susac syndrome. The CDR3 reads CASRTDRVQETQYF. The CDR3 region has the DNA TGTGCCAGCAGGACGGACAGGGTCCAAGAGACCCAGTACTTC. The entire variable domain, with the rest obtained from reference TRBV2 and TRBJ2-5, is as follows: EPEVTQTPSHQVTQMGQEVILRCVPISNHLYFYWYRQILGQKVEFLVSFYNNEISEKSEIFDDQFSVERPDGSNFTLKIRSTKLEDSAMYFCASRTDRVQETQYFGPGTRLLVL.